This T cell receptor (beta chain) was profiled in a study of blood T cell repertoires in COVID-19. On the study more broadly: Italy, Spain and the United States were the sources of the convalescent and acute COVID-19 samples.

The germline V and J ends were trimmed by 4 bases and 3 bases, with 4 bases remaining between them. CDR1 is SGHRS and CDR2 is YFSETQ in the germline V gene. The CDR3 has 12 amino acids. The study recruited people aged 18 to 89 years across 24 US areas. Participants had their cohort set by participant-reported clinical history. Each recovered donor of Cohort 3 presented with two negative PCRs, clearance, or symptom resolution. Sequencing was performed with immunoSEQ multiplex PCR; in TCRdb, only in-frame clones are kept and a portion is missing. The sample has over 150,000 clones; more than 80% are singletons.

V and J are TRBV5-1 and TRBJ2-2; D gene uncertain. The sample taken for sequencing was PBMCs or T cells enriched from blood (not recorded which). The receptor was derived from a man aged 35 to 55 who had recovered from COVID-19. The CDR3 sequence: CASSLHTGELFF. For the CDR3, the DNA is TGCGCCAGCAGCCTTCACACCGGGGAGCTGTTTTTT.